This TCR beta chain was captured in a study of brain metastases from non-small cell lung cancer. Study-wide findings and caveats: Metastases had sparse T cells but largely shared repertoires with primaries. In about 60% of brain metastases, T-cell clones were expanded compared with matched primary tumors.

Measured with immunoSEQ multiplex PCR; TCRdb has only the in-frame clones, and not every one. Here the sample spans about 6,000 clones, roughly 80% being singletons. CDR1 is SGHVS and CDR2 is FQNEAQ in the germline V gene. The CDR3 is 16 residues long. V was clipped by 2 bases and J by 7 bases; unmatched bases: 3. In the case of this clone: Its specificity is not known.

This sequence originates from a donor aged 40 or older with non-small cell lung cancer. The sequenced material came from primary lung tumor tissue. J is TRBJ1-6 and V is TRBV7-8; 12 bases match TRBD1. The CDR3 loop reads CASSLTGQGANSPLHF. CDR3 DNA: TGTGCCAGCAGCTTAACGGGACAGGGGGCAAATTCACCCCTCCACTTT.